Each of the 28 T cell receptor beta chains below was sequenced from the same sample in a study of metastatic and nonmetastatic thyroid tumors. TCRdb re-clonotyped the PCR reads via MiXCR. The repertoire includes approximately 69,000 clones, approximately 15% of them detected once, and over 6% sits in the top ten. Among the patients, none had received any treatment before thyroid surgery. The specimen sequenced was blood. The receptors here all came from a male donor with papillary thyroid cancer or a benign thyroid nodule (not recorded which). Some clones in this sample may be carry-over from other donors' samples.

This clone showed up many times. The rearrangement uses TRBV7-8 and TRBJ1-2; 7 nucleotides align to TRBD1. Germline trimming cut 5 bases from V and 4 bases from J; bases unmatched to any gene: 13. Germline assignment: CDR1 SGHVS and CDR2 FQNEAQ. The CDR3 is 16 residues long. The CDR3 is CASSRRTGRSSYGYTF. The CDR3 DNA reads as TGTGCCAGCAGCCGACGGACAGGCCGATCATCCTATGGCTACACCTTC. The variable domain in full, completed from reference TRBV7-8 and TRBJ1-2, reads GAGVSQSPRYKVAKRGQDVALRCDPISGHVSLFWYQQALGQGPEFLTYFQNEAQLDKSGLPSDRFFAERPEGSVSTLKIQRTQQEDSAVYLCASSRRTGRSSYGYTFGSGTRLTVV.

This clone was found a few times. CDR3 sequence (DNA): TGTGCCAGCAGTGGGACAGGGACCGGGGAGCTGTTTTTT. Amino acids: CASSGTGTGELFF. The V call is TRBV25-1, the J call TRBJ2-2, with 8 bases fitting TRBD1. Germline CDR1 and CDR2: MGHDK and SYGVNS. The V gene end was trimmed by 4 bases and the J gene end by 5 bases; junction bases not matched to a gene: 0. This CDR3 is built from 13 residues.

This clone came up many times. This sequence joins TRBV7-6 and TRBJ2-7, with 10 bases matching TRBD1. The CDR3 contains 15 residues. V lost 5 bases, J lost 1 base, and 5 bases stayed unmatched. The V gene's germline CDR1 is SGHVS and CDR2 FNYEAQ. In DNA form, the CDR3 reads TGTGCCAGCAGCCCGAGGACAGGGGGATCCTACGAGCAGTACTTC. This sequence encodes CASSPRTGGSYEQYF.

This clone showed up many times. Other DNA variants within this sample encode the same CDR3. The chain carries TRBV29-1 and TRBJ1-1; TRBD1 is a possible D gene (6 bases). Germline CDR1 is SQVTM and CDR2 is ANQGSEA. The V gene lost 1 base and the J gene lost 3 bases, with 12 bases spanning the gap. CDR3 length equals 14 residues. CDR3 DNA sequence: TGCAGCGTTGAAGCTGGACAGCTGGACACTGAAGCTTTCTTT. This translates into CSVEAGQLDTEAFF.

This clone was seen many times. A read error may account for a junction end that differs from germline. The V gene is TRBV7-7, the J gene TRBJ2-5, with 13 bases aligning to TRBD2. CDR3 length: 16 residues. From germline, CDR1 is SSHAT and CDR2 FNYEAQ (reference sequence). The CDR3 reads CASSQGLAGPQETQYF. CDR3 sequence (DNA): TGTGCTAGCAGCCAGGGACTAGCGGGACCCCAAGAGACCCAGTACTTC.

A few counts support this clone. Other DNA sequences within the sample encode an identical CDR3. The chain recombines TRBV20-1 with TRBJ2-2; 10 nucleotides line up with TRBD1. Germline loops: CDR1 DFQATT, CDR2 SNEGSKA (reference sequence). This CDR3 has 14 residues. V trimming: 3 bases; J trimming: 11 bases; junction bases outside the gene matches: 9. The CDR3 nucleotides are TGCAGTGCTAGTTTCGGGGGGGACAGGGGTGAGCTGTTTTTT. Its translation is CSASFGGDRGELFF.

The chain joins TRBV11-2 to TRBJ2-1; no definite D call. Trimming pared 1 base from V and 2 bases from J, leaving 12 bases between. The CDR3 loop spans 16 amino acids. CDR1 is SGHAT and CDR2 is FQNNGV in the germline V gene. The CDR3 sequence: CASSLGVDLAYNEQFF. The CDR3 DNA is TGTGCCAGCAGCTTAGGGGTTGACCTTGCCTACAATGAGCAGTTCTTC.

The chain uses TRBV13 and TRBJ2-7; no definite D call. The CDR3 sequence is 15 residues long. Germline loops: CDR1 PRHDT, CDR2 FYEKMQ (reference sequence). The V and J ends lost 5 bases and 0 bases respectively, with 14 bases between them. The CDR3, as DNA: TGTGCCAGCAGCCTATTACAGATGAGCTCCTACGAGCAGTACTTC. Its translation is CASSLLQMSSYEQYF.

The sample holds many counts of this clone. V and J are TRBV2 and TRBJ2-3; 8 positions agree with TRBD2. Trimming at V came to 8 bases and at J to 4 bases, leaving 2 bases not matched to a gene. There are 12 residues in the CDR3. Germline assignment: CDR1 SNHLY and CDR2 FYNNEI. The chain's CDR3 is CASAAGADTQYF. In nucleotides, the CDR3 is TGTGCCAGCGCAGCGGGGGCAGATACGCAGTATTTT.

This clone was seen repeatedly, ten times or more. The V gene is TRBV6-2 or TRBV6-3, the J gene TRBJ2-6; D gene ambiguous. This CDR3 has 17 amino acids. Looked up from germline, CDR1 is MNHEY and CDR2 is SVGEGT. V lost 8 bases, J lost 1 base, and 18 bases lay in between. The DNA of the CDR3 is TGTGCCAGCCGTATGGGCGACTTCGGTTCTGGGGCCAACGTCCTGACTTTC. This encodes CASRMGDFGSGANVLTF.

This CDR3 reads CAWSADMLRETQYF. The CDR3 nucleotides are TGTGCCTGGAGTGCCGACATGCTCCGGGAGACCCAGTACTTC. The chain is built from TRBV30 and TRBJ2-5; D gene uncertain. Germline CDR1 GTSNPN, CDR2 SVGIG (reference sequence). This CDR3 has 14 amino acids. Trimming left V 1 base short and J 5 bases short, with 14 bases between. Full variable domain (outside the CDR3, taken from reference TRBV30 and TRBJ2-5): SQTIHQWPATLVQPVGSPLSLECTVEGTSNPNLYWYRQAAGRGLQLLFYSVGIGQISSEVPQNLSASRPQDRQFILSSKKLLLSDSGFYLCAWSADMLRETQYFGPGTRLLVL.

About this clone: A much larger clone is a single base away; this may be a read error. The chain recombines TRBV6-5 with TRBJ2-1; 9 nucleotides agree with TRBD1. The CDR3 spans 16 residues. The germline gives CDR1 MNHEY, CDR2 SVGAGI. This CDR3 is CASIYSGRQGGNEQFF. In DNA form, the CDR3 reads TGTGCCAGCATTTACTCGGGCAGACAGGGGGGCAATGAGCAGTTCTTC.

This clone was observed at least ten times. The chain links TRBV20-1 to TRBJ1-2; TRBD1 matches at 9 bases. The germline V gene encodes CDR1 DFQATT and CDR2 SNEGSKA (reference sequence). The CDR3 has 14 amino acids. J was trimmed by 4 bases and V by 6 bases; bases with no gene match: 9. The DNA of the CDR3 is TGCAGTGCGGAAACAGGGGGCGAAGTCTATGGCTACACCTTC. The encoded protein is CSAETGGEVYGYTF.

This clone came up many times. The CDR3 protein is CASSSRQYGNTEAFF. The CDR3 bases are TGTGCCAGCAGTTCCAGACAGTACGGGAACACTGAAGCTTTCTTT. The gene calls are TRBV6-1 and TRBJ1-1; possible D gene TRBD1, 5 bases. Germline V gives CDR1 MNHNS, CDR2 SASEGT. This CDR3 spans 15 amino acids. The germline V and J ends were trimmed by 5 bases and 1 base, with 14 bases remaining between them.

By proportion, this clone is medium-sized (0.01 to 0.1%). The chain is built from TRBV12-3 or TRBV12-4 and TRBJ1-1; D gene ambiguous. The CDR3 spans 15 residues. Between the trimmed V and J ends, which lost 4 bases and 6 bases, there was a span of 18 bases. The CDR3 here is CASSSFGQSDSEAFF. The DNA of the CDR3 is TGTGCCAGCAGTTCCTTTGGGCAGTCGGACTCTGAAGCTTTCTTT.

This clone appeared many times. V and J are TRBV12-3 or TRBV12-4 and TRBJ1-5, with no clear D. The CDR3 is 14 amino acids. Trimming stripped 3 bases from V and 5 bases from J, with 11 bases between. CDR3 sequence (DNA): TGTGCCAGCAGTTTCAACGGGTTGTATCAGCCCCAGCATTTT. Translated: CASSFNGLYQPQHF.

Ten or more counts support this clone. The chain combines TRBV7-2 with TRBJ2-2, with 7 bases fitting TRBD1. Germline V gives CDR1 SGHTA, CDR2 FQGNSA. CDR3 length equals 14 residues. The ends lost 5 bases at V and 5 bases at J; junction bases unmatched: 5. The CDR3 is CASSQQGRTGELFF. The CDR3 coding sequence is TGTGCCAGCAGCCAACAGGGGAGAACCGGGGAGCTGTTTTTT.

This clone was detected ten times or more. This chain uses TRBV7-2 with TRBJ2-1; 7 bases are shared with TRBD2. Losses at the gene ends were 1 base for V and 3 bases for J; bases not matched to a gene: 6. The CDR3 loop spans 16 amino acids. The V gene's germline CDR1 is SGHTA and CDR2 FQGNSA. CDR3 in amino acids: CASSLVAGAFYNEQFF. CDR3 coding DNA: TGTGCCAGCAGCTTAGTCGCGGGAGCTTTCTACAATGAGCAGTTCTTC.

This clone was found a few times. This rearrangement joins TRBV2 to TRBJ2-7; D not certain. V dropped 6 bases and J dropped 2 bases, with 5 bases sitting between them. Germline V gene data show CDR1 as SNHLY and CDR2 as FYNNEI. The CDR3 runs to 11 residues. The CDR3 sequence is CASRETYEQYF. The CDR3 nucleotides read TGTGCCAGCAGAGAAACCTACGAGCAGTACTTC.

Notes on this clone: This may stem from a read error, because a much larger clone lies one nucleotide away. The CDR3 DNA follows: TGTGCTAGCAGCTTCTCCCTGGGGCAGGAGACCCAGTACTTC. Its protein is CASSFSLGQETQYF. The chain combines TRBV7-7 with TRBJ2-5, with D perhaps TRBD1 (5 bases). CDR3 length: 14 amino acids. Germline V gives CDR1 SSHAT, CDR2 FNYEAQ (reference sequence).

In its sample, this clone was seen many times. A much larger clone sits a single nucleotide away, making a read error possible. The rearrangement uses TRBV6-2 or TRBV6-3 and TRBJ2-1; no clear D gene. The CDR3 is 13 residues long. Germline V gene data show CDR1 as MNHEY and CDR2 as SVGEGT. The CDR3: CTSSPYIGNEQFF. CDR3 DNA: TGTACCAGCAGCCCTTATATTGGCAATGAGCAGTTCTTC.

At least ten counts were recorded for this clone. CDR3 sequence: CASNPNSPFYEQYV. The CDR3 nucleotides are TGTGCCAGCAATCCCAATTCCCCTTTCTACGAGCAGTACGTC. This rearrangement joins TRBV6-1 to TRBJ2-7; D remains unclear. The CDR3 loop spans 14 amino acids. Germline CDR1 reads MNHNS; CDR2 reads SASEGT. Trimming took off 7 bases at V and 3 bases at J, with 16 bases between the two ends.

This clone came up many times. The chain recombines TRBV28 with TRBJ2-7; 7 nucleotides match TRBD1. Germline V gives CDR1 MDHEN, CDR2 SYDVKM. J lost 4 bases, V lost 7 bases, and 13 bases had no gene match. The CDR3 length is 15 residues. CDR3 sequence reads: CASISSDRVGYEQYF. CDR3 DNA sequence: TGTGCCAGCATTTCCTCCGACAGGGTAGGATACGAGCAGTACTTC.

In this sample, this clone turned up many times. CDR3 residues: CASSSTGLPDEQYF. In DNA form, the CDR3 reads TGTGCCAGCAGCTCGACAGGGTTGCCCGACGAGCAGTACTTC. This chain connects TRBV7-3 to TRBJ2-7, with 7 bases matching TRBD1. The germline gives CDR1 SGHTA, CDR2 FQGTGA. V shed 4 bases and J 5 bases; nucleotides not matched to a gene: 8. CDR3 length equals 14 residues.

The table lists this clone with many counts. The CDR3 sequence is CASSSSLAGSRETQYF. The CDR3 nucleotides read TGTGCCAGCAGCTCATCCCTAGCGGGGTCTAGGGAGACCCAGTACTTC. The chain recombines TRBV7-9 with TRBJ2-5, with 9 bases lining up with TRBD2. The V gene end was trimmed by 4 bases and the J gene end by 5 bases; junction bases not matched to a gene: 11. This CDR3 has 16 residues. The germline CDR1 and CDR2 sequences are SEHNR and FQNEAQ (reference sequence).

Ten or more counts support this clone. The chain joins TRBV5-4 to TRBJ2-3; D is unresolved. This CDR3 is 15 amino acids long. The V gene lost 3 bases and the J gene lost 6 bases, with 17 bases spanning the gap. Germline V gene sequence: CDR1 SGHNT, CDR2 YYREEE (reference sequence). DNA of the CDR3: TGTGCCAGCAGCTCCCGGACCAGTCAAAGCGATACGCAGTATTTT. Translation gives CASSSRTSQSDTQYF.

This clone was observed at least ten times. The chain joins TRBV2 to TRBJ2-1, with D unclear. The CDR3 covers 16 residues. Trimming shortened V by 3 bases and J by 0 bases, and 12 bases separated the two germline ends. Looked up from germline, CDR1 is SNHLY and CDR2 is FYNNEI. This CDR3 is CASSEVSADSYNEQFF. The CDR3 nucleotides read TGTGCCAGCAGTGAGGTGTCGGCAGACTCCTACAATGAGCAGTTCTTC.

This clone was detected ten times or more. The chain links TRBV20-1 to TRBJ1-1, with D unresolved. The germline CDR1 and CDR2 sequences are DFQATT and SNEGSKA (reference sequence). The CDR3 extends over 11 amino acids. V was shortened by 5 bases and J by 9 bases, with 13 bases between the two germline ends. The CDR3 spells CSAPRVGQAFF. As DNA, the CDR3 is TGCAGTGCTCCTAGGGTCGGGCAAGCTTTCTTT.